What follows describes a single T cell receptor beta chain. The clone's antigen remains unknown. Base quality data are lacking; no much larger clone is found one base away. Every donor in the study was a healthy Caucasian. The twin cohort comprised three pairs of female monozygotic twins, all aged roughly 18 to 30 years. Miltenyi CD45RO+ enrichment and human naive T-cell isolation kits were used to isolate memory (CD45RO+) and naive T cells from PBMC. These data come from a study of identical twins (dated by TCRdb to about 2016). At the level of the whole study: The study deep-sequenced TCR alpha and beta repertoires from monozygotic twins, unrelated adults of various ages and cord blood to test whether fetal clonotypes persist. Replicate twin experiments were performed at different times using different library preparation protocols to rule out contamination. What the authors observed across the whole study: A weaker excess of twin sharing was found in beta out-of-frame sequences because the signal-to-noise ratio was lowered by fewer shared sequences. In monozygotic twins, out-of-frame TCR alpha sharing was systematically underestimated by recombination models, although the models agreed with sharing between unrelated individuals. Abundant cord blood beta clonotypes carried fewer insertions; young adult naive repertoires showed a weaker similar trend, while memory repertoires showed none. Invariant T cells such as MAIT and iNKT could partly confound zero-insertion analyses, though diverse VJ usage argued against this for most clonotypes. Because the same donors could not be followed over many years, the conclusions depended on cross-sectional statistical analysis. Compared with coincidental sharing between unrelated individuals, out-of-frame TCR alpha sequences shared between twins had an excess of sequences with low generation probability.

V and J lose 6 bases and 2 bases, and a span of 22 bases separates them. From the germline V gene (reference sequence), CDR1 is DFQATT and CDR2 is SNEGSKA. The cysteine opens and the phenylalanine closes a CDR3 of 16 amino acids. Just CDR3 DNA is preserved here, 48 bases in frame from base 1. Library creation used 5' RACE. The sample was run on an Illumina HiSeq 2000. A universal primer binding site was introduced by template switching, and a unique molecular identifier was present in the final cDNA, enabling accurate counting of TCR cDNA molecules. Specific primers in the conserved constant-segment region were used to synthesize first-strand cDNA for TCR alpha and beta chains. To control for contamination, every cDNA library was double barcoded, receiving both a SMART-Mk sample barcode and Illumina barcodes. TruSeq adapter sequences along with Illumina sample barcodes were introduced in two successive PCR steps. The TCR alpha and beta cDNA libraries were sequenced on the Illumina HiSeq platform using custom primers. Per the authors' processing: MiGEC processed the raw reads to extract unique molecular identifiers, while MiXCR was used to determine the CDR3 positions. For each individual, recombination models were inferred using an EM algorithm with the repgenHMM and IGoR tools. The analysis of shared clonotypes was done with the tcR package in R, with sharing normalized by the product of cloneset sizes. To study raw recombination free of thymic and clonal selection effects, out-of-frame nonproductive sequences were analyzed. The raw public reads went through TCRdb reprocessing: fastp at Q25, MiXCR clone calling, in-frame beta chains kept. When rows share a CDR3 protein, they turn into one entry using the most common DNA and genes. TCRdb assigned the V and J calls; the authors' analysis was not used. Here the sample has 200,000 to 250,000 distinct CDR3 sequences; around 8.1% occur a single time. The ten largest make up around 2.1% of the sample.

The sample was also linked to a second study, of yellow fever vaccine responses in identical twins. The second publication reports: According to the authors, the vaccine-induced T cell response in identical twins seemed to be partly convergent and partly specific to each individual. Focusing on identical twins, the study followed the T cell clones that responded to the vaccine, and did so with precision.

The specimen sequenced was memory (CD45RO+) T cells sorted from blood. The cell subset or site label here, explained by the study, means: CD45RO+ enriched T cells. This clonotype was sampled from a woman between 18 and 29 years old in good health. The sequence links TRBV20-1 to TRBJ2-5; possibly the D gene is TRBD2, per 7 matching bases. The CDR3 reads CSARGGGGGRQETQYF. In nucleotide form, the sequence is TGCAGTGCCCGGGGTGGCGGGGGCGGTAGGCAAGAGACCCAGTACTTC.